What follows are 22 T cell receptor beta chains derived from one specimen sequenced in a study of CD8 T cells in ankylosing spondylitis. A single record per CDR3 protein comes from TCRdb applying MiXCR to the 5' RACE reads. This repertoire shows roughly 250,000 distinct CDR3 sequences, 10% to 13% found once; its top ten account for roughly 2.5%. Specimen: blood, either unsorted or a sorted T cell fraction (not recorded which). Receptors were obtained from a male donor with ankylosing spondylitis or in good health (not recorded which).

This clonotype was seen a handful of times. The J gene is TRBJ2-1, the V gene TRBV7-9; D gene unclear. Trimming took 1 base from V and 4 from J, leaving 11 bases between them. CDR1 SEHNR and CDR2 FQNEAQ come from the germline V gene (reference sequence). The CDR3 spans 15 residues. The CDR3 here is CASSLGLGFYNEQFF. CDR3 nucleotides: TGTGCCAGCAGCTTAGGGCTTGGTTTTTACAATGAGCAGTTCTTC.

This clonotype was picked up a small number of times. V and J are TRBV11-2 and TRBJ2-5, with a possible D match to TRBD1 (5 bases). V lost 5 bases, J lost 0 bases, and 10 bases lay in between. The CDR3 has 14 amino acids. Looked up from germline, CDR1 is SGHAT and CDR2 is FQNNGV. The CDR3 nucleotides read TGTGCCAGCAGCCCCTCAGGGTACCAAGAGACCCAGTACTTC. Its translation: CASSPSGYQETQYF.

This clonotype was counted many times. This chain uses TRBV18 with TRBJ1-1, with D unclear. Germline-derived CDR1 and CDR2 are KGHSH and LQKENI. V was pared by 3 bases and J by 5 bases, with 16 bases between. This CDR3 is built from 15 residues. DNA of the CDR3: TGTGCCAGCTCACCCTCGCTGAGCCCGAGGACTGAAGCTTTCTTT. It specifies CASSPSLSPRTEAFF.

This clonotype showed up many times. The chain uses TRBV9 and TRBJ1-2, with a weak D call TRBD1 (5 bases). Trimming shortened V by 3 bases and J by 4 bases, and 25 bases separated the two germline ends. The CDR3 runs to 18 residues. Per germline, CDR1 SGDLS and CDR2 YYNGEE. Written as DNA, the CDR3 is TGTGCCAGCAGCGCGGGGGGTATGATGGTTTCTGGAGGCTATGGCTACACCTTC. This sequence encodes CASSAGGMMVSGGYGYTF.

The table lists this clonotype with many counts. This chain joins TRBV6-4 and TRBJ1-2; the D gene is possibly TRBD1 (5 bases). This CDR3 has 15 residues. CDR1 is MRHNA and CDR2 is SNTAGT in the germline V gene. V lost 5 bases to trimming and J lost 4 bases, with 17 bases between them. This CDR3 reads CASSKPGPRIYGYTF. The CDR3 coding sequence is TGTGCCAGCAGTAAACCGGGACCCCGGATCTATGGCTACACCTTC.

This clonotype came up many times. The chain links TRBV20-1 to TRBJ2-7; 10 positions match TRBD2. The CDR3 loop spans 15 amino acids. The V gene's germline CDR1 is DFQATT and CDR2 SNEGSKA (reference sequence). Germline trimming cut 0 bases from V and 4 bases from J; bases unmatched to any gene: 6. The CDR3 sequence: CSARDSLAGVYEQYF. The CDR3 nucleotides are TGCAGTGCTAGAGATTCCCTAGCGGGAGTTTACGAGCAGTACTTC.

This clonotype was seen at least ten times. The chain has TRBV2 and TRBJ1-1, with 11 positions matching TRBD1. CDR1 and CDR2 from the germline V gene are SNHLY and FYNNEI. J lost 10 bases, V lost 2 bases, and 9 bases had no gene match. CDR3 length: 15 residues. As DNA, the CDR3 is TGTGCCAGCAGTGAAAGGACAGGGGGCCGGTTGGGAGCTTTCTTT. It yields the protein CASSERTGGRLGAFF.

V gene TRBV7-9 combines with J gene TRBJ1-1; D call uncertain. The CDR3 spans 14 residues. Germline loops: CDR1 SEHNR, CDR2 FQNEAQ (reference sequence). V lost 1 base to trimming and J lost 5 bases, with 11 bases between them. The CDR3 bases are TGTGCCAGCAGCTTAGAGGATATTAGGACTGAAGCTTTCTTT. Its protein product is CASSLEDIRTEAFF.

The chain employs TRBV11-2 and TRBJ2-7; the D gene is possibly TRBD2 (8 bases). Trimming took off 0 bases at V and 1 base at J, with 16 bases between the two ends. Per germline, CDR1 SGHAT and CDR2 FQNNGV. There are 17 residues in the CDR3. CDR3 sequence (DNA): TGTGCCAGCAGCTTAGATCGGGAGGGGGCCCCTTCCTACGAGCAGTACTTC. Its translation: CASSLDREGAPSYEQYF. Based on the CDR3 plus reference TRBV11-2 and TRBJ2-7, the full variable domain is EAGVAQSPRYKIIEKRQSVAFWCNPISGHATLYWYQQILGQGPKLLIQFQNNGVVDDSQLPKDRFSAERLKGVDSTLKIQPAKLEDSAVYLCASSLDREGAPSYEQYFGPGTRLTVT.

This clonotype was seen a few times. This sequence joins TRBV5-1 and TRBJ2-7, with 7 bases that match TRBD1. In germline, CDR1 is SGHRS, CDR2 YFSETQ. After removal of 4 bases from V and 3 bases from J, the junction contained 13 bases not matched to a gene. This CDR3 is 16 amino acids long. CDR3 nucleotide sequence: TGCGCCAGCAGCCCAACCACCGACAGGGCTAACTACGAGCAGTACTTC. Translation: CASSPTTDRANYEQYF.

This sequence joins TRBV7-9 and TRBJ1-1; no clear D gene. The germline V gene encodes CDR1 SEHNR and CDR2 FQNEAQ (reference sequence). Deletions cut 6 bases from V and 5 bases from J, with 13 bases between. The CDR3 is 13 residues long. The CDR3 is CASSRRERTEAFF. The CDR3 DNA reads as TGTGCCAGCAGTCGAAGAGAGAGGACTGAAGCTTTCTTT.

This clonotype came up many times. The chain uses TRBV3-1 and TRBJ2-7, with D maybe TRBD2 (6 bases). There are 15 residues in the CDR3. Germline CDR1 reads LGHDT; CDR2 reads YNNKEL (reference sequence). V lost 3 bases, J lost 6 bases, and 18 bases lay in between. DNA for the CDR3: TGTGCCAGCAGCCAGTACTCGGGAGAGAGAGGCGAGCAGTACTTC. Protein product: CASSQYSGERGEQYF.

This clonotype has ten or more counts. V and J are TRBV5-4 and TRBJ2-3, with a possible D match to TRBD2 (5 bases). Per the germline V gene, CDR1 is SGHNT and CDR2 is YYREEE (reference sequence). This CDR3 has 16 residues. V lost 6 bases, J lost 2 bases, and 19 bases lay in between. This CDR3 reads CASNTGGSSSTDTQYF. The CDR3 nucleotides read TGTGCCAGCAACACTGGAGGCTCCTCCTCCACAGATACGCAGTATTTT.

This clonotype came up a few times. The chain joins TRBV9 to TRBJ1-1; weak D call: TRBD1 (6 bases). The CDR3 has 16 residues. The V gene's germline CDR1 is SGDLS and CDR2 YYNGEE. Between the trimmed V and J ends, which lost 6 bases and 5 bases, there was a span of 23 bases. The CDR3 region is CASTIGGSSWGTEAFF. In DNA, the CDR3 is TGTGCCAGCACCATTGGGGGCTCCTCGTGGGGGACTGAAGCTTTCTTT.

This clonotype was seen at least ten times. The chain couples TRBV5-1 to TRBJ1-1; D remains unclear. Germline CDR1 is SGHRS and CDR2 is YFSETQ. The CDR3 sequence is 15 residues long. V lost 2 bases and J 1 base, leaving 12 bases between the germline ends. The CDR3, as DNA: TGCGCCAGCAGCTTAAGGTATGGGCCGAACACTGAAGCTTTCTTT. Translation gives CASSLRYGPNTEAFF.

This clonotype was counted a few times. The junction departs from the called germline gene at one end, perhaps through a read error. The rearrangement uses TRBV6-1 and TRBJ2-1, with 7 bases matching TRBD2. From germline, CDR1 is MNHNS and CDR2 SASEGT. The CDR3 extends over 17 amino acids. CDR3 residues: CASSEDLTPWDYSEQFF. The CDR3, as DNA: TGTGCCAGCAGTGAAGATCTGACCCCATGGGACTACAGTGAGCAGTTCTTC.

Only a few counts were recorded for this clonotype. This chain uses TRBV7-2 with TRBJ2-1, with D unresolved. The CDR3 covers 11 residues. Germline V gene lookup returns CDR1 SGHTA and CDR2 FQGNSA. With 5 bases removed from V and 5 bases from J, the gap between germline ends came to 4 bases. CDR3 protein: CASSVNNEQFF. CDR3 in DNA: TGTGCCAGCAGCGTAAACAATGAGCAGTTCTTC.

The table lists this clonotype with many counts. The chain uses TRBV6-2 or TRBV6-3 and TRBJ2-3; the D is unclear. The CDR3 sequence is 13 residues long. Germline V lookup: CDR1 MNHEY, CDR2 SVGEGT. V was clipped by 5 bases and J by 6 bases, with 12 bases between them. DNA for the CDR3: TGTGCCAGCAGTCCTTCGGGTGCGGATACGCAGTATTTT. It codes for CASSPSGADTQYF.

This clonotype came up many times. V and J are TRBV20-1 and TRBJ2-7; TRBD2 aligns across 9 bases. V lost 0 bases to trimming and J lost 3 bases; unmatched junction nucleotides: 6. This CDR3 spans 15 amino acids. Germline V gene lookup returns CDR1 DFQATT and CDR2 SNEGSKA (reference sequence). The CDR3 protein is CSARDPSGTHYEQYF. The CDR3 DNA is TGCAGTGCTAGAGATCCTAGCGGGACCCACTACGAGCAGTACTTC.

V and J are TRBV5-4 and TRBJ2-5, with TRBD2 as a possible D gene (6 bases). Germline CDR1 is SGHNT and CDR2 is YYREEE (reference sequence). V lost 3 bases to trimming and J lost 1 base, with 16 bases between them. The CDR3 runs 16 residues. The DNA of the CDR3 is TGTGCCAGCAGCTCCGGGACTTTTAGGAGCCAAGAGACCCAGTACTTC. Translating gives CASSSGTFRSQETQYF.

This clonotype has ten or more counts. The chain couples TRBV12-3 or TRBV12-4 to TRBJ2-1, with D tentatively TRBD2 (6 bases). V lost 2 bases and J lost 1, with 9 bases in between. The CDR3 is made up of 15 amino acids. The CDR3 DNA reads TGTGCCAGCAGTTTATACGGGGGATCCTACAATGAGCAGTTCTTC. Residues: CASSLYGGSYNEQFF.

A note on this clonotype: A much larger clone differs by one base, so this may be a read error. This sequence joins TRBV5-1 and TRBJ1-1; TRBD1 matches 7 bases. CDR1 is SGHRS, CDR2 YFSETQ, per germline. CDR3 length equals 16 residues. CDR3 amino acids: CASSLEPGGGNTAAFF. The CDR3 DNA reads as TGCGCCAGCAGCTTGGAACCAGGGGGTGGGAACACTGCAGCTTTCTTT. The full variable domain, its missing parts supplied by reference TRBV5-1 and TRBJ1-1, is KAGVTQTPRYLIKTRGQQVTLSCSPISGHRSVSWYQQTPGQGLQFLFEYFSETQRNKGNFPGRFSGRQFSNSRSEMNVSTLELGDSALYLCASSLEPGGGNTAAFFGQGTRLTVV.